Below, 8 T cell receptor beta chains from the same sample are listed, as sequenced in a study of blood T cell repertoires in COVID-19. Libraries were prepared by immunoSEQ multiplex PCR; TCRdb keeps only in-frame clonotypes and omits some of them. This table holds hundreds of thousands of clones, 80% to 90% found once. The sequencing sample was made of PBMCs or T cells enriched from blood (not recorded which). The receptors stem from a man under 40 who had recovered from COVID-19.

The chain joins TRBV10-3 to TRBJ1-1, with TRBD1 matching over 7 bases. The CDR3 consists of 11 residues. J was trimmed by 5 bases and V by 7 bases; bases with no gene match: 1. Germline-derived CDR1 and CDR2 are ENHRY and SYGVKD. Here the CDR3 DNA reads TGTGCCATCATGGGACAGACTGAAGCTTTCTTT. Translation: CAIMGQTEAFF.

V usage is TRBV6-4 and J usage is TRBJ2-3; TRBD2 matches at 7 bases. This CDR3 region has 13 residues. The trim removed 8 bases at V and 8 bases at J, leaving 10 bases unmatched. Germline CDR1 is MRHNA and CDR2 is SNTAGT. The CDR3: CASGSGGGGTQYF. CDR3 in DNA: TGTGCCAGCGGCTCGGGCGGGGGAGGTACGCAGTATTTT.

The V gene is TRBV2, the J gene TRBJ2-7; D may be TRBD2 (5 bases). Germline CDR1 reads SNHLY; CDR2 reads FYNNEI. CDR3 size: 12 residues. Trimming took 3 bases from V and 9 from J, leaving 12 bases between them. In DNA, the CDR3 is TGTGCCAGCAGTGAGGAGGTGTTGGTGCAGTACTTC. Translating it yields CASSEEVLVQYF.

In this sample, this clone turned up a few times. The rearrangement joins TRBV5-4 to TRBJ1-1; D unresolved. The CDR3 loop spans 15 amino acids. V lost 0 bases and J lost 1, with 10 bases in between. Looked up from germline, CDR1 is SGHNT and CDR2 is YYREEE (reference sequence). This CDR3 reads CASSLGIGRNTEAFF. The DNA of the CDR3 is TGTGCCAGCAGCTTGGGGATCGGGAGGAACACTGAAGCTTTCTTT.

This chain links TRBV6-5 with TRBJ1-2, with D tentatively TRBD1 (6 bases). V gave up 0 bases and J gave up 6 bases, with 11 bases separating them. Germline V gene sequence: CDR1 MNHEY, CDR2 SVGAGI. The CDR3 extends over 14 amino acids. In DNA, the CDR3 is TGTGCCAGCAGTTACTCCCCGGACAGAAATGGCTACACCTTC. This encodes CASSYSPDRNGYTF.

V is TRBV5-1 and J is TRBJ2-1; D perhaps matches TRBD2 (7 bases). The V end lost 1 base, the J end lost 4 bases, and 12 bases lay between the germline ends. Germline CDR1 and CDR2: SGHRS and YFSETQ. The CDR3 is 15 residues long. The CDR3 sequence is CASSLSGGEYNEQFF. CDR3 coding DNA: TGCGCCAGCAGCTTGTCGGGGGGCGAATACAATGAGCAGTTCTTC.

The V call is TRBV5-1, the J call TRBJ1-3; 8 positions agree with TRBD1. Germline CDR1 SGHRS, CDR2 YFSETQ. V shed 2 bases and J 0 bases; nucleotides not matched to a gene: 28. The CDR3 has 24 amino acids. CDR3 bases: TGCGCCAGCAGCTTCTGGGGCATAGTTCGGGGACAGGAAAATACGGGCCGCTCTGGAAACACCATATATTTT. Its translation: CASSFWGIVRGQENTGRSGNTIYF.

The chain carries TRBV6-5 and TRBJ2-2; TRBD2 is a possible D gene (6 bases). The germline V gene encodes CDR1 MNHEY and CDR2 SVGAGI. The CDR3 consists of 16 residues. V was cut by 4 bases and J by 4 bases, with 16 bases left in between. The chain's CDR3 is CASSLNSAGGTGELFF. The CDR3 bases are TGTGCCAGCAGTTTAAACAGCGCCGGGGGCACCGGGGAGCTGTTTTTT.